This TCR beta chain was recorded in a study of memory CD4+ T cells and cytomegalovirus serostatus. Notes on the study in general: CMV serostatus prediction reached median AUC approximately 0.95, or 0.91 with US-trained model.

Profiled with immunoSEQ multiplex PCR; TCRdb holds only in-frame clones, not every one. The sample contains about 82,000 clones, about 85% of which appear only once. Single viable CD3+CD4+CD8-CD45RO+ cells were sorted as the memory CD4+ T cells. This clone was seen a single time. The target antigen is unknown. The conserved phenylalanine or tryptophan normally closing the CDR3 is absent here, so this likely arose from a read error. The DNA is left out, because the CDR3 cannot be placed on it with certainty; the CDR3 is given as TCRdb lists it. The TCR comes from an adult in good health and CMV-seronegative. Material: memory CD4+ T cells from blood.

CDR3 protein: CASGELTIIKGL. The chain has TRBV7-9 and TRBJ2-3. The CDR3 contains 12 residues when both ends are counted. Germline V gene data show CDR1 as SEHNR and CDR2 as FQNEAQ (reference sequence).